The clone carrying this T cell receptor beta chain was seen a few times. The antigen is unknown. The record originates from a study of cytomegalovirus exposure and HLA in healthy donors. CDR1 is SEHNR, CDR2 FQNEAQ, per germline (reference sequence). The CDR3 runs to 14 residues. V lost 7 bases and J lost 6, with 18 bases in between. The study ran its PCR with 60 Vbeta and 13 Jbeta primers. Produced via immunoSEQ multiplex PCR; TCRdb's table is partial and in-frame only. The table lists more than 80,000 clones, under 85% of them singletons. Whole-study findings and limits: Most TCR sequences were rare, but some public TCRs occurred in many donors. There were a few CMV-associated chains whose specificity for CMV antigens was confirmed in vitro. A list of approximately 160 TCR beta chains associated with cytomegalovirus was given.

Sequencing was done on a sample of PBMCs. This chain uses TRBV7-9 with TRBJ1-2; tentatively, D is TRBD1 (5 bases). This receptor was taken from a woman aged 40 to 50 in good health and CMV-seropositive. The CDR3 sequence: CASTTTPQGDGYTF. CDR3 coding DNA: TGTGCCAGCACCACGACCCCCCAGGGTGATGGCTACACCTTC.